One sample yielded the 27 T cell receptor beta chains listed below, sequenced in a study of cytomegalovirus exposure and HLA in healthy donors. Use of 60 Vbeta and 13 Jbeta primers characterized the PCR. The data were produced by immunoSEQ multiplex PCR, yet TCRdb's version contains in-frame clones alone and is incomplete. This table holds around 150,000 clones. The material sequenced was PBMCs. The receptors stem from a man aged 25 to 40 in good health and CMV-seronegative.

CDR3 residues: CATSRGGQGVYEQYF. The CDR3 nucleotides are TGTGCCACCAGCAGAGGTGGACAGGGGGTCTACGAGCAGTACTTC. The chain has TRBV15 and TRBJ2-5; 10 bases are a match to TRBD1. TRBJ2-7 matches the DNA end more closely, so the J call is doubtful. CDR1 LNHNV and CDR2 YYDKDF come from the germline V gene (reference sequence). The CDR3 extends over 15 amino acids.

The chain has TRBV30 and TRBJ1-2, with D tentatively TRBD1 (6 bases). The CDR3 length is 12 residues. The V and J ends lost 5 bases and 1 base respectively, with 8 bases between them. Germline-derived CDR1 and CDR2 are GTSNPN and SVGIG (reference sequence). This CDR3 is CAWAQGNYGYTF. In DNA, the CDR3 is TGTGCCTGGGCACAGGGTAACTATGGCTACACCTTC.

V and J are TRBV30 and TRBJ1-5; weak D call: TRBD1 (5 bases). This CDR3 is built from 13 residues. Germline CDR1 reads GTSNPN; CDR2 reads SVGIG (reference sequence). Trimming pared 6 bases from V and 0 bases from J, leaving 9 bases between. CDR3 sequence reads: CACGADSNQPQHF. In DNA, the CDR3 is TGTGCCTGTGGGGCGGATAGCAATCAGCCCCAGCATTTT.

The chain carries TRBV28 and TRBJ1-4, with 9 nucleotides matching TRBD1. Germline trimming cut 10 bases from V and 10 bases from J; bases unmatched to any gene: 7. Germline V CDR1 and CDR2: MDHEN, SYDVKM. The CDR3 has 12 residues. The CDR3 coding sequence is TGTGCCATCACAGGGGGCGCCGGAAAACTGTTTTTT. Residues: CAITGGAGKLFF. The full variable domain, in which reference TRBV28 and TRBJ1-4 provide the parts outside the CDR3, is DVKVTQSSRYLVKRTGEKVFLECVQDMDHENMFWYRQDPGLGLRLIYFSYDVKMKEKGDIPEGYSVSREKKERFSLILESASTNQTSMYLCAITGGAGKLFFGSGTQLSVL.

The rearrangement links TRBV11-3 to TRBJ2-2; 9 bases align to TRBD1. Germline V lookup: CDR1 SGHNT, CDR2 YENEEA. The V and J ends lost 4 bases and 5 bases, in that order; junction bases with no gene match: 2. The CDR3 spans 14 residues. The CDR3 sequence is CASSSGQGTGELFF. In nucleotides, the CDR3 is TGTGCCAGCAGCTCGGGACAGGGAACCGGGGAGCTGTTTTTT.

The chain carries TRBV6-5 and TRBJ2-5; TRBD1 matches 10 bases. The DNA end lines up better with TRBJ2-7; the J call may be wrong. The CDR3 length is 14 residues. From germline, CDR1 is MNHEY and CDR2 SVGAGI. Written as DNA, the CDR3 is TGTGCCAGCAGTGACGGACAGGGGGTCGCCGAGCAGTACTTC. Its protein product is CASSDGQGVAEQYF.

V and J are TRBV7-3 and TRBJ2-7, with 7 bases fitting TRBD1. Germline V gives CDR1 SGHTA, CDR2 FQGTGA. This CDR3 is 14 amino acids long. J was trimmed by 1 base and V by 5 bases; bases with no gene match: 5. The CDR3 loop reads CASSLSQGSYEQYF. The CDR3 DNA reads as TGTGCCAGCAGCCTATCACAGGGGTCCTACGAGCAGTACTTC. Full variable domain (outside the CDR3, taken from reference TRBV7-3 and TRBJ2-7): GAGVSQTPSNKVTEKGKYVELRCDPISGHTALYWYRQSLGQGPEFLIYFQGTGAADDSGLPNDRFFAVRPEGSVSTLKIQRTERGDSAVYLCASSLSQGSYEQYFGPGTRLTVT.

The chain employs TRBV28 and TRBJ2-7; tentative D call: TRBD1 (5 bases). This CDR3 contains 15 residues. V lost 3 bases and J 6 bases, leaving 18 bases between the germline ends. Germline V gene lookup returns CDR1 MDHEN and CDR2 SYDVKM. As DNA, the CDR3 is TGTGCCAGCAGTTTCCCTCGCTCTAGGGGCGGCGAGCAGTACTTC. Translated: CASSFPRSRGGEQYF.

The rearrangement uses TRBV7-2 and TRBJ1-2; possibly TRBD1 for D (6 bases). The V gene's germline CDR1 is SGHTA and CDR2 FQGNSA. The CDR3 consists of 14 residues. Trimming stripped 3 bases from V and 3 bases from J, with 11 bases between. CDR3 in amino acids: CASSFTGSDYGYTF. For the CDR3, the DNA is TGTGCCAGCAGCTTCACAGGGAGCGACTATGGCTACACCTTC. Full variable domain (remainder filled in from reference TRBV7-2 and TRBJ1-2): GAGVSQSPSNKVTEKGKDVELRCDPISGHTALYWYRQSLGQGLEFLIYFQGNSAPDKSGLPSDRFSAERTGGSVSTLTIQRTQQEDSAVYLCASSFTGSDYGYTFGSGTRLTVV.

This chain uses TRBV6-7 with TRBJ2-6; 14 positions match TRBD2. TRBV6-7 is designated an ORF whose function remains uncertain. CDR3 length: 23 amino acids. Losses at the gene ends were 4 bases for V and 0 bases for J; bases not matched to a gene: 17. The CDR3 here is CASSSNHRTSGRSSNSGANVLTF. Here the CDR3 DNA reads TGTGCCAGCAGTTCCAACCATCGGACTAGCGGGAGGTCCTCCAACTCTGGGGCCAACGTCCTGACTTTC.

The V gene is TRBV19, the J gene TRBJ2-2, with unresolved D. Germline CDR1 is LNHDA and CDR2 is SQIVND (reference sequence). The CDR3 sequence is 14 residues long. Trimming took 7 bases from V and 1 from J, leaving 10 bases between them. The DNA of the CDR3 is TGTGCCAGTAAGGCGGCAGTGAACACCGGGGAGCTGTTTTTT. Translating it yields CASKAAVNTGELFF.

Regarding this clone: The junction shows a germline mismatch at one end, possibly a read error. The sample carries other DNA sequences with the same CDR3. V usage is TRBV18 and J usage is TRBJ1-5, with D possibly matching TRBD1 (5 bases). CDR3 size: 14 residues. Germline CDR1 is KGHSH and CDR2 is LQKENI. CDR3 bases: TGCGCCAGCTCACCACCGGGGGGATTTCAGCCCCAGCATTTT. It encodes CASSPPGGFQPQHF.

J is TRBJ2-7 and V is TRBV4-3; perhaps TRBD2 as D (6 bases). The germline gives CDR1 LGHNA, CDR2 YSLEER. The CDR3 extends over 13 amino acids. The V gene lost 4 bases and the J gene lost 6 bases, with 13 bases spanning the gap. The CDR3 sequence is CASSLGPGGEQYF. The CDR3 DNA reads as TGCGCCAGCAGCCTCGGACCCGGGGGCGAGCAGTACTTC.

This rearrangement joins TRBV28 to TRBJ2-1; D possibly corresponds to TRBD1 (6 bases). Deletions cut 7 bases from V and 0 bases from J, with 10 bases between. The germline V gene has CDR1 MDHEN and CDR2 SYDVKM. The length of the CDR3 is 14 residues. The chain's CDR3 is CASKVGGSYNEQFF. CDR3 in DNA: TGTGCCAGCAAAGTAGGGGGCTCCTACAATGAGCAGTTCTTC.

The rearrangement joins TRBV27 to TRBJ1-1; possibly TRBD1 for D (5 bases). Germline-derived CDR1 and CDR2 are MNHEY and SMNVEV (reference sequence). V dropped 4 bases and J dropped 0 bases, with 30 bases sitting between them. CDR3 length: 21 amino acids. The CDR3 is CASSSAPTAVSYPPMNTEAFF. The CDR3 region has the DNA TGTGCCAGCAGTTCTGCCCCGACAGCTGTTTCGTACCCTCCCATGAACACTGAAGCTTTCTTT.

This chain uses TRBV28 with TRBJ1-2; D might be TRBD1 (6 bases). Trimming stripped 5 bases from V and 2 bases from J, with 18 bases between. This CDR3 contains 16 residues. Germline assignment: CDR1 MDHEN and CDR2 SYDVKM. CDR3 region: CASSAAYGQKNYGYTF. In nucleotides, the CDR3 is TGTGCCAGCAGTGCCGCGTATGGACAGAAGAACTATGGCTACACCTTC.

The V call is TRBV12-5, the J call TRBJ2-7; 8 nucleotides match TRBD1. Germline CDR1 and CDR2: LGHNT and FRNRAP. The CDR3 consists of 14 residues. With V trimmed by 6 bases and J by 3 bases, 7 bases remained unmatched. The CDR3 sequence: CASGDQGAFYEQYF. As DNA, the CDR3 is TGTGCTAGTGGGGATCAGGGGGCCTTCTACGAGCAGTACTTC. Full variable domain (outside the CDR3, taken from reference TRBV12-5 and TRBJ2-7): DARVTQTPRHKVTEMGQEVTMRCQPILGHNTVFWYRQTMMQGLELLAYFRNRAPLDDSGMPKDRFSAEMPDATLATLKIQPSEPRDSAVYFCASGDQGAFYEQYFGPGTRLTVT.

V and J are TRBV2 and TRBJ1-4; D is ambiguous. Germline-derived CDR1 and CDR2 are SNHLY and FYNNEI. Deletions cut 2 bases from V and 6 bases from J, with 10 bases between. The CDR3 loop spans 14 amino acids. CDR3 sequence (DNA): TGTGCCAGCAGTGAATTTTGGCCCTATGAAAAACTGTTTTTT. It translates to CASSEFWPYEKLFF.

The chain uses TRBV5-1 and TRBJ2-7, with 7 positions matching TRBD1. The V gene's germline CDR1 is SGHRS and CDR2 YFSETQ. The CDR3 extends over 14 amino acids. The junction had 9 bases not matched to a gene; V was cut back by 4 bases and J by 5 bases. The CDR3 here is CASSPLMTGNEQYF. CDR3 DNA: TGCGCCAGCAGCCCCTTAATGACAGGGAACGAGCAGTACTTC.

Here the CDR3 reads CASSRAETTYEQYF. The CDR3, as DNA: TGTGCCAGCAGTCGAGCGGAGACAACCTACGAGCAGTACTTC. The chain uses TRBV6-6 and TRBJ2-7; D might be TRBD2 (5 bases). The V end lost 5 bases, the J end lost 2 bases, and 13 bases lay between the germline ends. The CDR3 loop spans 14 amino acids. CDR1 is MNHNY, CDR2 SVGAGI, per germline (reference sequence).

This chain's CDR3 is CASSLEVGGIGELFF. CDR3 nucleotides: TGCGCCAGCAGCTTGGAAGTAGGGGGCATCGGGGAGCTGTTTTTT. The chain links TRBV5-1 to TRBJ2-2, with 7 nucleotides matching TRBD1. J was trimmed by 7 bases and V by 0 bases; bases with no gene match: 6. The CDR3 loop spans 15 amino acids. Germline V gene sequence: CDR1 SGHRS, CDR2 YFSETQ.

The genes are TRBV7-9 and TRBJ2-7; D perhaps matches TRBD1 (5 bases). V lost 5 bases and J lost 4, with 12 bases in between. Germline V gene lookup returns CDR1 SEHNR and CDR2 FQNEAQ (reference sequence). The CDR3 length is 13 residues. For the CDR3, the DNA is TGTGCCAGCAGCCCTCCAGGGTATTACGAGCAGTACTTC. Encoded protein: CASSPPGYYEQYF.

The chain couples TRBV18 to TRBJ2-2; 8 bases fit TRBD1. CDR1 and CDR2 from the germline V gene are KGHSH and LQKENI. The CDR3 is made up of 17 amino acids. Trimming took 4 bases from V and 0 from J; bases not matched to a gene: 7. In DNA, the CDR3 is TGTGCCAGCTCACTAAGAACAGGGGGTACGAACACCGGGGAGCTGTTTTTT. Protein sequence: CASSLRTGGTNTGELFF.

The CDR3 loop reads CASSPWTGARGDLEQYF. In DNA form, the CDR3 reads TGTGCCAGCAGTCCCTGGACAGGGGCGAGAGGGGACCTCGAGCAGTACTTC. J is TRBJ2-7 and V is TRBV28; TRBD1 matches at 9 bases. The ends lost 5 bases at V and 6 bases at J; junction bases unmatched: 17. Germline V CDR1 and CDR2: MDHEN, SYDVKM. CDR3 length equals 17 residues.

The chain uses TRBV2 and TRBJ2-2, with D unresolved. Germline CDR1 and CDR2: SNHLY and FYNNEI. V was cut by 7 bases and J by 6 bases, with 9 bases left in between. The CDR3 extends over 12 amino acids. DNA for the CDR3: TGTGCCAGCACACAGCTTGCCGGGGAGCTGTTTTTT. Its protein product is CASTQLAGELFF.

J is TRBJ2-2 and V is TRBV7-3; 8 bases map to TRBD1. Trimming at V came to 0 bases and at J to 7 bases, leaving 4 bases not matched to a gene. CDR1 SGHTA and CDR2 FQGTGA come from the germline V gene. The CDR3 totals 15 residues. The CDR3 region has the DNA TGTGCCAGCAGCTTAACGCAGGGGGCTATCGGGGAGCTGTTTTTT. Protein product: CASSLTQGAIGELFF.

The chain couples TRBV7-8 to TRBJ1-5, with D possibly TRBD1 on 6 matching bases. Trimming removed 5 bases at V and 2 bases at J, with 13 bases between. The CDR3 loop spans 15 amino acids. Germline CDR1 is SGHVS and CDR2 is FQNEAQ. In DNA, the CDR3 is TGTGCCAGCAGCCGTTACAGGGACGGCAATCAGCCCCAGCATTTT. Amino acid sequence: CASSRYRDGNQPQHF.